The T cell receptor (beta chain) described here comes from a study of blood T cell repertoires in COVID-19 (dated by TCRdb to about 2020). Describing the broader study: Samples covering the acute and convalescent phases of COVID-19 were provided by collaborators in the United States, Italy and Spain. The material from the prospective study consisted of cDNA or gDNA derived from T cells, B-cell-depleted T cells, or PBMCs. A freely available public database, intended as a resource for researchers studying the immune response to SARS-CoV-2, is where the repertoires were released. The samples were drawn from the first 160 participants of the ongoing ImmuneRACE study and from more than 1,000 subjects provided by 6 global collaborators. Sample metadata almost always included a de-identified subject ID, COVID-19 status, age in years and sex. The dataset comprised deeply sampled blood TCRbeta repertoires from subjects exposed to, actively infected with, or recovered from COVID-19. Where available, HLA class I and class II types were obtained from metadata supplied by the sample provider rather than from assay-based typing. Results and caveats for the whole study, not just this receptor: The quantity of clinical and demographic metadata differed by source and by participant and was supplied without curation.

TCRbeta CDR3 regions were amplified from genomic DNA by means of the immunoSEQ Assay, a bias-controlled multiplex PCR. On the study's bioinformatics: Within the assay, amplification of reference gene primers was used to estimate how many nucleated cells each sample contained. To quantify the absolute abundance of each unique TCRbeta CDR3 rearrangement, sequence reads were collapsed and filtered. For each sample, productive Simpson clonality was calculated as the square root of Simpson's diversity index over productive rearrangements. TCRdb mirrors the immuneACCESS table, restricted to in-frame sequences. Some clones are absent from its copies; in checked studies, under half trace to an unresolved V gene, and the reason for the others is unknown. The V and J calls and the clone size are those of that table, but D and trimming were determined from the DNA. This sample lists 150,000 to 200,000 clones; around 80% were detected once. About an eighth of the sample goes to the ten largest clones.

Participants in the prospective study were aged about 18 to 95 years, lived in about two dozen United States geographic areas, and enrolled through a virtual design. To assign participants to cohorts, the prospective study relied on clinical history that participants themselves reported in a screening survey and a study questionnaire. For ImmuneRACE Cohort 3, a participant was defined as recovered based on two consecutive negative NP/OP PCR tests, clearance by a healthcare professional, or resolution of symptoms. Each participant in the prospective study had whole blood, serum and a nasopharyngeal or oropharyngeal swab collected by mobile phlebotomists. Participants in the prospective study had the option to provide additional blood draws and questionnaires over a roughly 2-month period. Before DNA extraction, blood samples from the prospective study were shipped at room temperature or frozen.

As encoded in the germline V gene, CDR1 is SQVTM while CDR2 is ANQGSEA. V was cut back by 4 bases and J by 0 bases, leaving a gap of 3 bases between them. Spanning cysteine to phenylalanine, the CDR3 consists of 11 amino acids. The sequence is cut down to CDR3 DNA, 33 bases in frame from base 1. This clone was detected once. There is no known antigen for this receptor. Per-nucleotide qualities are absent, and no much larger clonotype sits a single base away. Other DNA sequences in the same sample also yield this CDR3. The chain is made from TRBV29-1 and TRBJ1-2, with an unclear D gene assignment. The sequenced sample consisted of PBMCs or T cells enriched from blood (not recorded which). The clonotype comes from an older woman who had recovered from COVID-19. The CDR3 here reads CSVGANYGYTF. The DNA sequence reads TGCAGCGTTGGAGCTAACTATGGCTACACCTTC. This CDR3, with the reference TRBV29-1 and TRBJ1-2 proteins standing in past its ends, gives the full variable domain SAVISQKPSRDICQRGTSLTIQCQVDSQVTMMFWYRQQPGQSLTLIATANQGSEATYESGFVIDKFPISRPNLTFSTLTVSNMSPEDSSIYLCSVGANYGYTFGSGTRLTVV.